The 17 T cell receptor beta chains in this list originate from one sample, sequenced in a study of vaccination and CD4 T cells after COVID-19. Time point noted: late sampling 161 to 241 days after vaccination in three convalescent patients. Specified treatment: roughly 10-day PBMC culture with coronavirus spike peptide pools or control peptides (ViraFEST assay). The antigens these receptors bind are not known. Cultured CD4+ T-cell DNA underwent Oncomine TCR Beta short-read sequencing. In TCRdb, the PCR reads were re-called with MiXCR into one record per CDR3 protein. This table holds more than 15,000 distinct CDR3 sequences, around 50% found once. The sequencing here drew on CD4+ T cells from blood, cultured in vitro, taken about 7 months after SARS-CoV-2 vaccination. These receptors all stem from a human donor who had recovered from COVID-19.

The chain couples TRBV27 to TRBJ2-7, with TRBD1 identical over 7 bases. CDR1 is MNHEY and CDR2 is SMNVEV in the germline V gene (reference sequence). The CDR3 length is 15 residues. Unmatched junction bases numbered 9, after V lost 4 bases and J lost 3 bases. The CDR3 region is CASSSSDRWDYEQYF. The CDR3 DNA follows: TGTGCCAGCAGTTCGTCGGACAGGTGGGACTACGAGCAGTACTTC.

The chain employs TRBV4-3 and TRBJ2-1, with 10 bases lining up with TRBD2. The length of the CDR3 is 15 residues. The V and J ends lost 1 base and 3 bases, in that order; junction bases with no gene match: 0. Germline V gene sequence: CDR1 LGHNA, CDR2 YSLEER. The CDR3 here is CASSQGLAGYNEQFF. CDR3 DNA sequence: TGCGCCAGCAGCCAAGGACTAGCGGGCTACAATGAGCAGTTCTTC.

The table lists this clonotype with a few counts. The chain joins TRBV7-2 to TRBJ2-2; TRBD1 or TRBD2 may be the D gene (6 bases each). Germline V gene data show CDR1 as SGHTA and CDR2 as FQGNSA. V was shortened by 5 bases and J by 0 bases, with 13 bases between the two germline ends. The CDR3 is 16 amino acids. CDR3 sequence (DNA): TGTGCCAGCAGCCGCAACGGGGGCTCGAACACCGGGGAGCTGTTTTTT. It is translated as CASSRNGGSNTGELFF.

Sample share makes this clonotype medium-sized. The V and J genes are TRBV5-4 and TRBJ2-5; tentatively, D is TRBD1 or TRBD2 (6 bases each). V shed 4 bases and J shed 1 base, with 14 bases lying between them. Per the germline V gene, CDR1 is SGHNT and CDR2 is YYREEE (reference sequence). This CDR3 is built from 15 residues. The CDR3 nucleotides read TGTGCCAGCAGCGGGGGGCAGAGAGTCCAAGAGACCCAGTACTTC. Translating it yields CASSGGQRVQETQYF.

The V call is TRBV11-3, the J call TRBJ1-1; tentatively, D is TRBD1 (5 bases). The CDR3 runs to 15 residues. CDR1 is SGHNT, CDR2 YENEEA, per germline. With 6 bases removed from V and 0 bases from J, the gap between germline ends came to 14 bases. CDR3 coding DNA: TGTGCCAGCAGTTTAAGCGGGGCCATGAACACTGAAGCTTTCTTT. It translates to CASSLSGAMNTEAFF.

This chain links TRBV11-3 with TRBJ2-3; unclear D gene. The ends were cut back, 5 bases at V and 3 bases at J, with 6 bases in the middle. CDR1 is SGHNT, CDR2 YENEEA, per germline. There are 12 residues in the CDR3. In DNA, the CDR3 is TGTGCCAGCAGCCCCGGGACAGATACGCAGTATTTT. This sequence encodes CASSPGTDTQYF.

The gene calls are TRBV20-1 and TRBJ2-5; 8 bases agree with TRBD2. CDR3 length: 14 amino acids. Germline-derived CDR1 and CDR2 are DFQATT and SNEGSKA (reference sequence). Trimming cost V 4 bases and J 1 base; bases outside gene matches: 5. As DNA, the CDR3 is TGCAGTGCTATCAGCGGGGGTTCCCAAGAGACCCAGTACTTC. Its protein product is CSAISGGSQETQYF.

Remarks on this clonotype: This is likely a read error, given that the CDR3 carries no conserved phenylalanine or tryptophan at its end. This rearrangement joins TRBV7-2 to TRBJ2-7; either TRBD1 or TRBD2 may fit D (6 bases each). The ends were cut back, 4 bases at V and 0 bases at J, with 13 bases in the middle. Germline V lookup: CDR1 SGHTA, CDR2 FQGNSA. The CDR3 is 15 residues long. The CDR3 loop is CASSWQGGSSYEQYL. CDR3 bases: TGTGCCAGCAGCTGGCAAGGGGGGAGCTCCTACGAGCAGTACTTA.

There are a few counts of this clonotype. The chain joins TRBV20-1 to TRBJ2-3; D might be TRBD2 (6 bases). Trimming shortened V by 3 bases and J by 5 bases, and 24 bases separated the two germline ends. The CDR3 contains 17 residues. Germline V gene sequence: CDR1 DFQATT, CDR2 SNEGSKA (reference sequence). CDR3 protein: CSARSEWGLRTRDTQYF. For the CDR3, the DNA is TGCAGTGCTAGGAGTGAGTGGGGACTTCGTACACGAGATACGCAGTATTTT.

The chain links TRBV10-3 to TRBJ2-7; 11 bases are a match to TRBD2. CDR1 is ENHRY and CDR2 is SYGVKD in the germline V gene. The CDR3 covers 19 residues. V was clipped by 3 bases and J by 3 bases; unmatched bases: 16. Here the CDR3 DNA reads TGTGCCATCAGTGACCCACCCCCTATAGCGGGGGGGGAAATCTACGAGCAGTACTTC. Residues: CAISDPPPIAGGEIYEQYF.

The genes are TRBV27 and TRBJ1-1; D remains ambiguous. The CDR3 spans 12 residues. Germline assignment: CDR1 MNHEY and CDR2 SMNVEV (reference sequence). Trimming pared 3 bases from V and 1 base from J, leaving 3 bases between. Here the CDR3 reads CASSFGNTEAFF. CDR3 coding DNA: TGTGCCAGCAGTTTCGGGAACACTGAAGCTTTCTTT.

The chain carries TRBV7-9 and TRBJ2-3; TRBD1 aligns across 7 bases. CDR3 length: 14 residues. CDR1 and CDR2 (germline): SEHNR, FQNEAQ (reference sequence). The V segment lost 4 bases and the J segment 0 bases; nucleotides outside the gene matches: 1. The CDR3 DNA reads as TGTGCCAGCAGCTCGGACAGGAGCACAGATACGCAGTATTTT. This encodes CASSSDRSTDTQYF.

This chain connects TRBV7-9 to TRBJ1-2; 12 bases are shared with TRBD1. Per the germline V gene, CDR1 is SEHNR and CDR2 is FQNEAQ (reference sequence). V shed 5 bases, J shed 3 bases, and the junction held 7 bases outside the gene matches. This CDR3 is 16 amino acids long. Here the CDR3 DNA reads TGTGCCAGCAGCCTCCGGGACAGGGGGCTCGACTATGGCTACACCTTC. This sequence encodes CASSLRDRGLDYGYTF. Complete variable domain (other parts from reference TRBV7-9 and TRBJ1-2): DTGVSQNPRHKITKRGQNVTFRCDPISEHNRLYWYRQTLGQGPEFLTYFQNEAQLEKSRLLSDRFSAERPKGSFSTLEIQRTEQGDSAMYLCASSLRDRGLDYGYTFGSGTRLTVV.

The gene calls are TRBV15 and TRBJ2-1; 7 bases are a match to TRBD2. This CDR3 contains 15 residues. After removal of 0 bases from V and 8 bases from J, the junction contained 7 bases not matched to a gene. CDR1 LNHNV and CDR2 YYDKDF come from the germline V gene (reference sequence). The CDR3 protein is CATSRDMTSLDEQFF. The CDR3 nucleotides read TGTGCCACCAGCAGAGATATGACTAGCTTGGATGAGCAGTTCTTC.

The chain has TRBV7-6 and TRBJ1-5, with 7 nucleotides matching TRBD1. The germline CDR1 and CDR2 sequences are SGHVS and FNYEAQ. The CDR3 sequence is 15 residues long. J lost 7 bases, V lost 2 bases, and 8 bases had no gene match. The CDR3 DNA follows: TGTGCCAGCAGCTTAACGACAGGGTCCGACCAGCCCCAGCATTTT. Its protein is CASSLTTGSDQPQHF.

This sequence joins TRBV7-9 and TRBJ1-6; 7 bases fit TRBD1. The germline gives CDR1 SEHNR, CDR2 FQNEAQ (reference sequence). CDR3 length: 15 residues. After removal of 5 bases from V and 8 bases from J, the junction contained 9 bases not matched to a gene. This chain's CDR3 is CASSPRQGDYSPLHF. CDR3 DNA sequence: TGTGCCAGCAGCCCTCGACAGGGAGATTATTCACCCCTCCACTTT. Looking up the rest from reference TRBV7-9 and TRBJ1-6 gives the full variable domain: DTGVSQNPRHKITKRGQNVTFRCDPISEHNRLYWYRQTLGQGPEFLTYFQNEAQLEKSRLLSDRFSAERPKGSFSTLEIQRTEQGDSAMYLCASSPRQGDYSPLHFGNGTRLTVT.

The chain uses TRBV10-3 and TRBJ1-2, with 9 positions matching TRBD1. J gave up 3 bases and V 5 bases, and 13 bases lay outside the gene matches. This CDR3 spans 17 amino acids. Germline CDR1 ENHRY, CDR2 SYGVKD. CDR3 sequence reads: CAISPQVGQGFHYGYTF. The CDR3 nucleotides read TGTGCCATCAGTCCCCAGGTGGGACAGGGTTTCCACTATGGCTACACCTTC.